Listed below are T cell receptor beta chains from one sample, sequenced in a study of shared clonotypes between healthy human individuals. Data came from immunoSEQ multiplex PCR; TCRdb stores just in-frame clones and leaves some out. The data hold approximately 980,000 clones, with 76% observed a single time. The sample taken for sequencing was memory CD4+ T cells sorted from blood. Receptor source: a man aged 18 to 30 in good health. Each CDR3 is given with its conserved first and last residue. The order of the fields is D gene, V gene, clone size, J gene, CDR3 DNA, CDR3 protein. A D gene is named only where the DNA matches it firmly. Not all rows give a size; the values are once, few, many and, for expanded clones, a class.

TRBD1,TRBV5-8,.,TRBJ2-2,TGTGCCAGCAGCACACCCGGGACAGGGGGCGCCGGGGAGCTGTTTTTT,CASSTPGTGGAGELFF
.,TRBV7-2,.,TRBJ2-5,TGTGCCAGCAGCTTAAGTCGCGAAGAGACCCAGTACTTC,CASSLSREETQYF
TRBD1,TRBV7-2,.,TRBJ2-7,TGTGCCAGCAGCTCGTCCGGGACAGGGTATAACGAGCAGTACTTC,CASSSSGTGYNEQYF
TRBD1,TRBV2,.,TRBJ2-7,TGTGCCAGCAGAGTACAGGGGTACGAGCAGTACTTC,CASRVQGYEQYF
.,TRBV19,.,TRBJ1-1,TGTGCCAGTAGTAACAGAGGGATCACTGAAGCTTTCTTT,CASSNRGITEAFF
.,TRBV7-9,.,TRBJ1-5,TGTGCCAGCAGCTCCTCTTATCTCTCTCAGCCCCAGCATTTT,CASSSSYLSQPQHF
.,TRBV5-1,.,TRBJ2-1,TGCGCCAGCAGCTTGGAGGGCGGCAATGAGCAGTTCTTC,CASSLEGGNEQFF
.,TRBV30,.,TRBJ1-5,TGTGCCTGGACCAGGGACATCAGTCAGCCCCAGCATTTT,CAWTRDISQPQHF
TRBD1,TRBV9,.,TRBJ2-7,TGTGCCAGCAGCCTTAGGACAGGCCCCTACGAGCAGTACTTC,CASSLRTGPYEQYF
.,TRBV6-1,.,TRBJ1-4,TGTGCCAGCAGTGAAGGGCAGGGATGGTCAACTAATGAAAAACTGTTTTTT,CASSEGQGWSTNEKLFF
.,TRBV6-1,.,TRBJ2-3,TGTGCCAGCCGCCTTACTCCGGGGGGCACAGATACGCAGTATTTT,CASRLTPGGTDTQYF
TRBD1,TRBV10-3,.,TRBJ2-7,TGTGCCATCAGTACAGGGGGCGGCGTCGGCGAGCAGTACTTC,CAISTGGGVGEQYF
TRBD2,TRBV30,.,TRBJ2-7,TGTGCCTGGAACCTTGGGAGGGCCTACCCCTACGAGCAGTACTTC,CAWNLGRAYPYEQYF
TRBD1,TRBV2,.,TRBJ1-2,TGTGCCAGCAGAGAACAGGGGGCTCTTTATGGCTACACCTTC,CASREQGALYGYTF
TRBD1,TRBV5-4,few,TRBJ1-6,TGTGCCAGCAGCTTAGGACAGGGAGAGTCACCCCTCCACTTT,CASSLGQGESPLHF
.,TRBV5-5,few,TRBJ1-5,TGTGCCAGCAGCGCCTGGCAGATGAATCAGCCCCAGCATTTT,CASSAWQMNQPQHF
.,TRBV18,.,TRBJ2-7,TGTGCCAGCTCACCACAAGGACAGGGACTAAGCTACGAGCAGTACTTC,CASSPQGQGLSYEQYF
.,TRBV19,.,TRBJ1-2,TGTGCCGCCCGGGGTTCGGGACACCGGCATAACTATGGCTACACCTTC,CAARGSGHRHNYGYTF
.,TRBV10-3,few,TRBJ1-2,TGTGCCATCAGTGATTCGCCCAATTCTGGCTACACCTTC,CAISDSPNSGYTF
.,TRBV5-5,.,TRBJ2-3,TGTGCCAGCAGCAAGGAAATAGCGTCCGATACGCAGTATTTT,CASSKEIASDTQYF
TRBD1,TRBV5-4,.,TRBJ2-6,TGTGCCAGCAGCTTGGATCCACAGGGGCTTCCCGGGGCCAACGTCCTGACTTTC,CASSLDPQGLPGANVLTF